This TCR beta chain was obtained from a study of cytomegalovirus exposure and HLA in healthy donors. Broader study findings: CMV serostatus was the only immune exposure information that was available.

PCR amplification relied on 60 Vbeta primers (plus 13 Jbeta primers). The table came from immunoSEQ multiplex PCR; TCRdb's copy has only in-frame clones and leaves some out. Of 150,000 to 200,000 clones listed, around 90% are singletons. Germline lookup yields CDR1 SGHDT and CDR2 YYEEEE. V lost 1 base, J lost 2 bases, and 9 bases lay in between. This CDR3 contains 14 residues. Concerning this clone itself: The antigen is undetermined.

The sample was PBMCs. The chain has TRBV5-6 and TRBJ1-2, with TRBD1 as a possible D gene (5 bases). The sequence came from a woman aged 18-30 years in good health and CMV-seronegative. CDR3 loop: CASSLRQGNYGYTF. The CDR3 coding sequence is TGTGCCAGCAGCTTGCGGCAGGGAAACTATGGCTACACCTTC.